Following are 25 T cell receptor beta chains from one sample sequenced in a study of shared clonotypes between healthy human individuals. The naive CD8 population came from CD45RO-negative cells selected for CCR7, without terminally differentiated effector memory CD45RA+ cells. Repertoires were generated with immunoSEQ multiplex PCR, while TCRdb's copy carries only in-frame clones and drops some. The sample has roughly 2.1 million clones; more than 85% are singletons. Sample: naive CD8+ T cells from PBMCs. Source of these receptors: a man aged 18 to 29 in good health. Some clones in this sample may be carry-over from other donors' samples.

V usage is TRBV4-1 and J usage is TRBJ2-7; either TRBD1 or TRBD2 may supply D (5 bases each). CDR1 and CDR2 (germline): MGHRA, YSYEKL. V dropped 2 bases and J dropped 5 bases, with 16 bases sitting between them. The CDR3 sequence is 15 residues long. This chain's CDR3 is CASSQLEGLSDEQYF. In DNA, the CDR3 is TGCGCCAGCAGCCAACTAGAGGGGCTCTCTGACGAGCAGTACTTC.

The CDR3: CASGYWGGSETDTQYF. In DNA, the CDR3 is TGTGCTAGTGGCTACTGGGGAGGGAGTGAGACAGATACGCAGTATTTT. The V gene is TRBV12-5, the J gene TRBJ2-3; TRBD2 agrees at 7 bases. Looked up from germline, CDR1 is LGHNT and CDR2 is FRNRAP. Trimming removed 6 bases from V and 3 bases from J; junction bases left unmatched: 12. The CDR3 has 16 amino acids.

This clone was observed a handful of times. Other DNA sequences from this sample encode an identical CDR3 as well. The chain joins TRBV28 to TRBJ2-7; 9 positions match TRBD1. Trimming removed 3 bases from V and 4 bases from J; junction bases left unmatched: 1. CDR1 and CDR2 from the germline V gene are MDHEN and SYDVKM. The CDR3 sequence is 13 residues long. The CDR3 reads CASSFGTGYEQYF. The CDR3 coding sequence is TGTGCCAGCAGTTTCGGGACAGGGTACGAGCAGTACTTC.

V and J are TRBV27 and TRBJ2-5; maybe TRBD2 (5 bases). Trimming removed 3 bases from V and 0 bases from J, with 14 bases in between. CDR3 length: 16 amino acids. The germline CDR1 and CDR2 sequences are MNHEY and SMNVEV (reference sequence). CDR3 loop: CASSFFPVRDQETQYF. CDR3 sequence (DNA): TGTGCCAGCAGTTTTTTCCCTGTGCGGGACCAAGAGACCCAGTACTTC.

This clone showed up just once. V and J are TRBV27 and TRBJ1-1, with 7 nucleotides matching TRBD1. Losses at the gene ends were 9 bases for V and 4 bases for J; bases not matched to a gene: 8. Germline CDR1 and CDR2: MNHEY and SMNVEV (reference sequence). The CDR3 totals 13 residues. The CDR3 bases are TGTGCCAGTCGATTCAGGGGGATCACTGAAGCTTTCTTT. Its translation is CASRFRGITEAFF.

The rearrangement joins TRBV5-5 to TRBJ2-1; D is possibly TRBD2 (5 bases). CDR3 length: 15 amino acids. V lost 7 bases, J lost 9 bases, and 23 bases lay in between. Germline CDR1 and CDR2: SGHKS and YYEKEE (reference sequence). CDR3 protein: CASSSWPGGIGEQFF. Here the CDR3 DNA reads TGTGCCAGCTCCTCCTGGCCTGGAGGTATTGGTGAGCAGTTCTTC.

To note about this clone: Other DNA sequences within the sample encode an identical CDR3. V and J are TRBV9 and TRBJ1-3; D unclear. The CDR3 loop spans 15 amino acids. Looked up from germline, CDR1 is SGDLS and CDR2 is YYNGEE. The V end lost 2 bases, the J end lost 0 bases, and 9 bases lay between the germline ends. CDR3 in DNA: TGTGCCAGCAGCGTTGGTTCGAGCTCTGGAAACACCATATATTTT. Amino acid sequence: CASSVGSSSGNTIYF.

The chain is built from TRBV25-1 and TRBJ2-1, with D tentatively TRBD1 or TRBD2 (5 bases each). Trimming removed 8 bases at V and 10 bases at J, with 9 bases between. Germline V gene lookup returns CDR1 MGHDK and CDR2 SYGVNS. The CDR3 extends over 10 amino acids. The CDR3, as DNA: TGTGCCAGCGGGGGTGAGGAGCAGTTCTTC. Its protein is CASGGEEQFF.

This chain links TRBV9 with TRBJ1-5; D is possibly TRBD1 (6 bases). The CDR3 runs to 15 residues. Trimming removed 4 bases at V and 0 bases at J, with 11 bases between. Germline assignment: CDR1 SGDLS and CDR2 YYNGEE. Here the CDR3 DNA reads TGTGCCAGCAGCAAACAGGGTTATAGCAATCAGCCCCAGCATTTT. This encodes CASSKQGYSNQPQHF.

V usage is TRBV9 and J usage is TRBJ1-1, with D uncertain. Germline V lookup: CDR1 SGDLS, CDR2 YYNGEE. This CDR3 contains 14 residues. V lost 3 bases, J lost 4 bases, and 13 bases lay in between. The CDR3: CASSATRIGTEAFF. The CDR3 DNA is TGTGCCAGCAGCGCAACTCGGATAGGCACTGAAGCTTTCTTT.

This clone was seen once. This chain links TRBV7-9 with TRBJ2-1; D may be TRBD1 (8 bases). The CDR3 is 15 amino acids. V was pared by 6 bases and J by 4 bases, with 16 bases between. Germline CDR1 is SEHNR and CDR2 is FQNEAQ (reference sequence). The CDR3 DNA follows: TGTGCCAGCAGGGGAGGGGACAGGCCTTACAATGAGCAGTTCTTC. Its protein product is CASRGGDRPYNEQFF.

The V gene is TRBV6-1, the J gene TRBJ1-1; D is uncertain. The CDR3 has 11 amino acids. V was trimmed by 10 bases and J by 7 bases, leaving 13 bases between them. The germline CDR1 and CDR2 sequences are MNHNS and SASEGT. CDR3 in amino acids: CATRWAYEAFF. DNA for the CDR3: TGTGCCACGAGGTGGGCATATGAAGCTTTCTTT.

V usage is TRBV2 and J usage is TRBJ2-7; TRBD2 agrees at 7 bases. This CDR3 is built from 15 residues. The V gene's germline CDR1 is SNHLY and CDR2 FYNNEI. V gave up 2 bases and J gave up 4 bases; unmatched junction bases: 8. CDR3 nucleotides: TGTGCCAGCAGTGAATCGGGCGGGAGTGGGTACGAGCAGTACTTC. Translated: CASSESGGSGYEQYF.

CDR3 sequence reads: CASSPGGLDEKLFF. In DNA, the CDR3 is TGTGCCAGCAGCCCAGGGGGCCTGGACGAAAAACTGTTTTTT. V gene TRBV7-9 combines with J gene TRBJ1-4; 8 bases are a match to TRBD1. This CDR3 contains 14 residues. Germline CDR1 SEHNR, CDR2 FQNEAQ (reference sequence). V lost 5 bases and J lost 8; bases outside the gene matches: 7.

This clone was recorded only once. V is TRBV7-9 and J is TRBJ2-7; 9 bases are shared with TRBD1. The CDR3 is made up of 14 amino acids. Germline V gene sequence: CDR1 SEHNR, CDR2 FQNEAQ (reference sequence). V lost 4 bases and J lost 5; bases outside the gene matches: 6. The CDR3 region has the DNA TGTGCCAGCAGCTCCGGGACAGGGAGCCACGAGCAGTACTTC. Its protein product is CASSSGTGSHEQYF.

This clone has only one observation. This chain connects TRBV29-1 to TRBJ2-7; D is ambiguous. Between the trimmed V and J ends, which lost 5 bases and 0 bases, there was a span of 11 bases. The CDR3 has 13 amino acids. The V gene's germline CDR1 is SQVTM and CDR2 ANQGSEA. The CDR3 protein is CSVRWSGSYEQYF. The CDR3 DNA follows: TGCAGCGTTAGGTGGTCGGGCTCCTACGAGCAGTACTTC.

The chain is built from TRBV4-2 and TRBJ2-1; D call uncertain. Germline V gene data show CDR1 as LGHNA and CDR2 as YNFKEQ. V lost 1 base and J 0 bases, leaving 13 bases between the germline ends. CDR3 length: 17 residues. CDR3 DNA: TGTGCCAGCAGCCAAGTCCCACCGGGTAGCTCCTACAATGAGCAGTTCTTC. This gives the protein CASSQVPPGSSYNEQFF.

This CDR3 is CARSQGQAPDTEAFF. CDR3 coding DNA: TGTGCCAGAAGCCAAGGACAGGCGCCAGACACTGAAGCTTTCTTT. The J gene is TRBJ1-1, the V gene TRBV5-3, with 7 bases identical to TRBD1. TRBV5-3 is identified as an open reading frame with a role that is uncertain. The length of the CDR3 is 15 residues. After removal of 4 bases from V and 3 bases from J, the junction contained 9 bases not matched to a gene.

The CDR3 DNA is TGTGCCACCAGCAGAGAGGCGGGCCTACTTTCCTACGAGCAGTACTTC. It encodes CATSREAGLLSYEQYF. This chain uses TRBV15 with TRBJ2-7; D might be TRBD2 (5 bases). Germline-derived CDR1 and CDR2 are LNHNV and YYDKDF (reference sequence). This CDR3 comprises 16 residues. V was pared by 0 bases and J by 1 base, with 13 bases between.

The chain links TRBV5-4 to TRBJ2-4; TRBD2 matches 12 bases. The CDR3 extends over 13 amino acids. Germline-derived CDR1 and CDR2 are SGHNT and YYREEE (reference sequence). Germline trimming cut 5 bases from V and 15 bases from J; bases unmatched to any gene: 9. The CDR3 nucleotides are TGTGCCAGCAGTACTAGCGGGAGGCTCGGGGGGTACTTC. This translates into CASSTSGRLGGYF.

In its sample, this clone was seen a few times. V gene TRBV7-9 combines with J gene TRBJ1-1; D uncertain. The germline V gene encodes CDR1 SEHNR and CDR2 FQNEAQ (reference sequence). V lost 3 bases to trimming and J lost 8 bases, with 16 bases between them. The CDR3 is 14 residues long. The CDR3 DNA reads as TGTGCCAGCAGCTTGCTTACAGAGGCCGTAGAAGCTTTCTTT. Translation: CASSLLTEAVEAFF.

The CDR3 DNA follows: TGTGCCAGCAGCTTAGATGCCAGGGGTCAAGATACGCAGTATTTT. Translation: CASSLDARGQDTQYF. The rearrangement uses TRBV11-2 and TRBJ2-3, with a weak D call TRBD1 (6 bases). From germline, CDR1 is SGHAT and CDR2 FQNNGV. CDR3 size: 15 residues. V lost 0 bases, J lost 5 bases, and 12 bases lay in between.

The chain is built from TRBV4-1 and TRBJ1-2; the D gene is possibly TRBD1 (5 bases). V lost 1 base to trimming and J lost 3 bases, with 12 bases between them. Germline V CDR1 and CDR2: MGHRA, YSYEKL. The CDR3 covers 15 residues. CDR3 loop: CASSQGAGRDYGYTF. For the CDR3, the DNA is TGCGCCAGCAGCCAAGGGGCAGGGAGAGACTATGGCTACACCTTC.

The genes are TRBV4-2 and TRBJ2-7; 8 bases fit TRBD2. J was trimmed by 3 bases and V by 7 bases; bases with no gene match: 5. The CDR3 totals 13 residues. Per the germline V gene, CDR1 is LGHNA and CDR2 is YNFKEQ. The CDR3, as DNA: TGTGCCAGCACGGGAGGGAGGGGCTACGAGCAGTACTTC. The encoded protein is CASTGGRGYEQYF.

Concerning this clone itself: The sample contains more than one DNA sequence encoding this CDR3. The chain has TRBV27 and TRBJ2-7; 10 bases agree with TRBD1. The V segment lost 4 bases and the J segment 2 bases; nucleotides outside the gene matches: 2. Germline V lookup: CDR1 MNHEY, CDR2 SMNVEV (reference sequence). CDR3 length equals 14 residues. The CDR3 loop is CASSYGTGAYEQYF. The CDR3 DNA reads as TGTGCCAGCAGTTATGGGACAGGGGCCTACGAGCAGTACTTC.